Each of the 15 T cell receptor beta chains below was sequenced from the same sample in a study of cytomegalovirus exposure and HLA in healthy donors. The table came from immunoSEQ multiplex PCR; TCRdb's copy has only in-frame clones and leaves some out. The sample yields 200,000 to 250,000 clones, over 70% seen once. Sequences were obtained from PBMCs. The receptors were sampled from a woman aged 25 to 39 in good health and CMV-seropositive.

The chain combines TRBV5-1 with TRBJ1-2; D is perhaps TRBD1 (6 bases). The CDR3 has 16 amino acids. Trimming stripped 0 bases from V and 2 bases from J, with 14 bases between. The germline V gene has CDR1 SGHRS and CDR2 YFSETQ. CDR3 bases: TGCGCCAGCAGCTTGGAAGCGGGGGGCGGCAACTATGGCTACACCTTC. This translates into CASSLEAGGGNYGYTF.

With respect to this clone: The same CDR3 arises from other DNA sequences in this sample as well. The gene calls are TRBV7-3 and TRBJ2-1; the D is unclear. Germline assignment: CDR1 SGHTA and CDR2 FQGTGA. This CDR3 has 14 amino acids. Deletions cut 0 bases from V and 4 bases from J, with 7 bases between. CDR3 loop: CASSLTGQYNEQFF. The CDR3 nucleotides read TGTGCCAGCAGCTTAACCGGCCAGTACAATGAGCAGTTCTTC.

The genes are TRBV11-3 and TRBJ1-1, with no clear D. Germline CDR1 reads SGHNT; CDR2 reads YENEEA. This CDR3 has 15 residues. V was trimmed by 0 bases and J by 4 bases, leaving 12 bases between them. CDR3 coding DNA: TGTGCCAGCAGCTTAGATGGCCGGGAGGGCACTGAAGCTTTCTTT. Its translation is CASSLDGREGTEAFF.

V is TRBV6-5 and J is TRBJ2-1; D ambiguous. The germline V and J ends were trimmed by 3 bases and 13 bases, with 10 bases remaining between them. The germline gives CDR1 MNHEY, CDR2 SVGAGI. The CDR3 sequence is 11 residues long. The CDR3 spells CASSYLGDQFF. The CDR3 nucleotides are TGTGCCAGCAGTTATTTAGGCGATCAGTTCTTC.

This sequence joins TRBV11-3 and TRBJ2-6; D not resolved. The V and J ends lost 2 bases and 4 bases respectively, with 3 bases between them. CDR1 SGHNT and CDR2 YENEEA come from the germline V gene. The CDR3 contains 13 residues. In nucleotides, the CDR3 is TGTGCCAGCAGCTTAAACGGGGCCAACGTCCTGACTTTC. Translating it yields CASSLNGANVLTF.

This sequence joins TRBV28 and TRBJ1-2, with D tentatively TRBD1 (6 bases). The CDR3 spans 14 residues. Germline assignment: CDR1 MDHEN and CDR2 SYDVKM. Trimming removed 6 bases at V and 4 bases at J, with 15 bases between. In DNA, the CDR3 is TGTGCCAGCAGCCGGGACAAGACTTTCTATGGCTACACCTTC. Translated: CASSRDKTFYGYTF.

The chain combines TRBV5-4 with TRBJ2-7, with D maybe TRBD2 (5 bases). The CDR3 is made up of 13 amino acids. V was trimmed by 4 bases and J by 5 bases, leaving 13 bases between them. Germline V gene data show CDR1 as SGHNT and CDR2 as YYREEE (reference sequence). This chain's CDR3 is CASSRELVDEQYF. CDR3 in DNA: TGTGCCAGCAGCAGAGAACTAGTCGACGAGCAGTACTTC.

The chain combines TRBV29-1 with TRBJ1-1; possibly TRBD1 for D (5 bases). CDR3 length: 14 amino acids. The germline V gene has CDR1 SQVTM and CDR2 ANQGSEA. Trimming took 3 bases from V and 5 from J, leaving 16 bases between them. The CDR3 loop reads CSVENAGSVTEAFF. For the CDR3, the DNA is TGCAGCGTTGAGAACGCAGGGTCTGTGACTGAAGCTTTCTTT.

This rearrangement joins TRBV29-1 to TRBJ1-1, with a weak D call TRBD1 (5 bases). Germline V gene sequence: CDR1 SQVTM, CDR2 ANQGSEA. The V end lost 0 bases, the J end lost 4 bases, and 15 bases lay between the germline ends. CDR3 size: 15 residues. In DNA, the CDR3 is TGCAGCGTTGAAGATCGGGGCAGGAGGAGCACTGAAGCTTTCTTT. Translation: CSVEDRGRRSTEAFF. Together with reference TRBV29-1 and TRBJ1-1, the CDR3 gives the full variable domain: SAVISQKPSRDICQRGTSLTIQCQVDSQVTMMFWYRQQPGQSLTLIATANQGSEATYESGFVIDKFPISRPNLTFSTLTVSNMSPEDSSIYLCSVEDRGRRSTEAFFGQGTRLTVV.

The count of this clone is one. The chain carries TRBV9 and TRBJ2-1, with 9 bases that match TRBD2. This CDR3 contains 15 residues. The germline gives CDR1 SGDLS, CDR2 YYNGEE. V gave up 0 bases and J gave up 8 bases; unmatched junction bases: 6. This CDR3 is CASSVGAGGMYEQFF. In DNA, the CDR3 is TGTGCCAGCAGCGTAGGAGCGGGAGGCATGTATGAGCAGTTCTTC.

The chain links TRBV7-9 to TRBJ1-4; D is uncertain. V gave up 6 bases and J gave up 10 bases, with 9 bases separating them. CDR3 length equals 11 residues. Germline V gene sequence: CDR1 SEHNR, CDR2 FQNEAQ (reference sequence). Here the CDR3 DNA reads TGTGCCAGCAGTACGCCGGGAAAACTGTTTTTT. It translates to CASSTPGKLFF.

The chain employs TRBV7-3 and TRBJ2-2, with D perhaps TRBD1 or TRBD2 (5 bases each). Trimming took off 3 bases at V and 3 bases at J, with 14 bases between the two ends. There are 16 residues in the CDR3. Germline-derived CDR1 and CDR2 are SGHTA and FQGTGA. The CDR3 loop reads CASSFKPGPYTGELFF. CDR3 DNA sequence: TGTGCCAGCAGCTTCAAACCGGGACCATACACCGGGGAGCTGTTTTTT.

The genes are TRBV10-3 and TRBJ1-4; D gene uncertain. Between the trimmed V and J ends, which lost 7 bases and 4 bases, there was a span of 7 bases. The CDR3 covers 12 residues. The germline V gene encodes CDR1 ENHRY and CDR2 SYGVKD. The CDR3 DNA reads as TGTGCCATCAAGGGTAATAATGAAAAACTGTTTTTT. It is translated as CAIKGNNEKLFF.

The chain uses TRBV7-9 and TRBJ1-2, with D unresolved. The CDR3 spans 14 residues. The germline gives CDR1 SEHNR, CDR2 FQNEAQ (reference sequence). V was trimmed by 5 bases and J by 8 bases, leaving 18 bases between them. CDR3 sequence: CASSVGQVNRGYTF. In nucleotides, the CDR3 is TGTGCCAGCAGCGTCGGCCAAGTGAATAGGGGCTACACCTTC.

This chain links TRBV6-1 with TRBJ1-4; possible D gene TRBD1, 6 bases. Per germline, CDR1 MNHNS and CDR2 SASEGT. The CDR3 sequence is 15 residues long. Trimming stripped 1 base from V and 7 bases from J, with 13 bases between. CDR3 amino acids: CASSEEAGEAEKLFF. CDR3 sequence (DNA): TGTGCCAGCAGTGAAGAAGCAGGGGAGGCTGAAAAACTGTTTTTT.